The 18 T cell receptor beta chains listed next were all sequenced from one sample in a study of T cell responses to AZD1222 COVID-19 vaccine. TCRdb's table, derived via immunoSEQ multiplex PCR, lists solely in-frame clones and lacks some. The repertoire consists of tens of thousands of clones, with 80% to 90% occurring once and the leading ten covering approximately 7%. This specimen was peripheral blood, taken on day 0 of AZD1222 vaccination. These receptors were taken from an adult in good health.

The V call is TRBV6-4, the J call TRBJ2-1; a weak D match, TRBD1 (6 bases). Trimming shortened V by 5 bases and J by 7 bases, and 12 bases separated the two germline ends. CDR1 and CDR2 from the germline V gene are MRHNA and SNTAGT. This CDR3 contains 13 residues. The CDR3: CASSRTVWNEQFF. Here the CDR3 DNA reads TGTGCCAGCAGTAGGACAGTTTGGAATGAGCAGTTCTTC.

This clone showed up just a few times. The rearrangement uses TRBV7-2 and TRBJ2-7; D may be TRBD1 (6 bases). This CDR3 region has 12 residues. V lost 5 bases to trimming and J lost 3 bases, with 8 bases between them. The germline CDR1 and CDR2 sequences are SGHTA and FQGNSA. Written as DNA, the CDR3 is TGTGCCAGCAGCGCACAGGGCTACGAGCAGTACTTC. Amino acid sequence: CASSAQGYEQYF.

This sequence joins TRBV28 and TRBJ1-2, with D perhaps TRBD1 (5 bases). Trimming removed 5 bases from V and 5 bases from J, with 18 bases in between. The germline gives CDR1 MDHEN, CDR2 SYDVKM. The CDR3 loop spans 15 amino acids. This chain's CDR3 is CASSHPRSGGYGYTF. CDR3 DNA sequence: TGTGCCAGCAGTCACCCCCGGTCCGGGGGTTATGGCTACACCTTC.

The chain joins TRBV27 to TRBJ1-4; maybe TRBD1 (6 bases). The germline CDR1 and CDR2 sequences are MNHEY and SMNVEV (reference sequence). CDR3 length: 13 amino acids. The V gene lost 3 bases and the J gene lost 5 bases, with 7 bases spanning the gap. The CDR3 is CASSFTGNEKLFF. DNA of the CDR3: TGTGCCAGCAGTTTCACAGGGAATGAAAAACTGTTTTTT.

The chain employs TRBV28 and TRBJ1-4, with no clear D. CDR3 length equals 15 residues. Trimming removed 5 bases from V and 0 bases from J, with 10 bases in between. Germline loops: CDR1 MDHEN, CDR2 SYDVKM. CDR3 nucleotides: TGTGCCAGCAGTGTCCCGAGGGCAACTAATGAAAAACTGTTTTTT. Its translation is CASSVPRATNEKLFF. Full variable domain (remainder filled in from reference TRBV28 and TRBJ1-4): DVKVTQSSRYLVKRTGEKVFLECVQDMDHENMFWYRQDPGLGLRLIYFSYDVKMKEKGDIPEGYSVSREKKERFSLILESASTNQTSMYLCASSVPRATNEKLFFGSGTQLSVL.

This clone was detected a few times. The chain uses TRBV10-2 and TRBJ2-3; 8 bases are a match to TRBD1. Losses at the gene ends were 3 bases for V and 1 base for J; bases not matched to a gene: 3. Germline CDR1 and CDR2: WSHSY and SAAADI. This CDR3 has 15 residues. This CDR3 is CASSDRTGRTDTQYF. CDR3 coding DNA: TGCGCCAGCAGTGACCGGACAGGGCGCACAGATACGCAGTATTTT.

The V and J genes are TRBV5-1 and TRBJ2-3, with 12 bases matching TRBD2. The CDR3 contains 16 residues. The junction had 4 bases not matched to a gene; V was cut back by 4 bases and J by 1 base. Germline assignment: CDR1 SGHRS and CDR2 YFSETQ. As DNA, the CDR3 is TGCGCCAGCAGCGGGGGACTAGCGGGTGGCACAGATACGCAGTATTTT. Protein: CASSGGLAGGTDTQYF.

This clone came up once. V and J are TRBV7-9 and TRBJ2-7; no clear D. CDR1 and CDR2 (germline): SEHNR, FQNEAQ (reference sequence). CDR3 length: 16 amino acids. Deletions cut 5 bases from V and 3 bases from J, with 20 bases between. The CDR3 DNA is TGTGCCAGCAGCCTAGGTCATTCTGAAAGTTACTACGAGCAGTACTTC. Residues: CASSLGHSESYYEQYF.

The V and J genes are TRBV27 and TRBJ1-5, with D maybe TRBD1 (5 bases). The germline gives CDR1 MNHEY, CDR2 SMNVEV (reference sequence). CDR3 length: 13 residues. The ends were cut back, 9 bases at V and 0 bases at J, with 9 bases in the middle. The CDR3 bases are TGTGCCAGAGACAGTCGTAGCAATCAGCCCCAGCATTTT. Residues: CARDSRSNQPQHF.

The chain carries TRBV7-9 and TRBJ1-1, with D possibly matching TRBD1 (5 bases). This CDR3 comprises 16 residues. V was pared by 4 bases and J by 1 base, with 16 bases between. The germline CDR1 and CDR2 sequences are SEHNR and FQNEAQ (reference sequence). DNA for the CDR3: TGTGCCAGCAGCTCTCAACCGGGCAGGGCGAACACTGAAGCTTTCTTT. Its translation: CASSSQPGRANTEAFF. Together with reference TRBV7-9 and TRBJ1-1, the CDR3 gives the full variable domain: DTGVSQNPRHKITKRGQNVTFRCDPISEHNRLYWYRQTLGQGPEFLTYFQNEAQLEKSRLLSDRFSAERPKGSFSTLEIQRTEQGDSAMYLCASSSQPGRANTEAFFGQGTRLTVV.

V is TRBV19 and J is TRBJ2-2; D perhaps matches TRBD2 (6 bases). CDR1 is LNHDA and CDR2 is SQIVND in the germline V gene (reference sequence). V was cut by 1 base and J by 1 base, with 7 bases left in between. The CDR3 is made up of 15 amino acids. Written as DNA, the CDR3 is TGTGCCAGTAGTATAGTCGGGGGGAACACCGGGGAGCTGTTTTTT. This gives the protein CASSIVGGNTGELFF.

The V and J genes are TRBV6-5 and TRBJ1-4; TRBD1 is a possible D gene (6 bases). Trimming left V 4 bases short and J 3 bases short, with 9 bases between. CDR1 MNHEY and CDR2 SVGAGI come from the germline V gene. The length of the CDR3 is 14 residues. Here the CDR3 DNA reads TGTGCCAGCAGTTGGAGGGGGGCTAATGAAAAACTGTTTTTT. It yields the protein CASSWRGANEKLFF.

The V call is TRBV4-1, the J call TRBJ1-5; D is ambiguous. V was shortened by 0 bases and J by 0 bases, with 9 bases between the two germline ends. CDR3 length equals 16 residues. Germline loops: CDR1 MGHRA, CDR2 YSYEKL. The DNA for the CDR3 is TGCGCCAGCAGCCAAGATCAGAGTAATAGCAATCAGCCCCAGCATTTT. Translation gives CASSQDQSNSNQPQHF.

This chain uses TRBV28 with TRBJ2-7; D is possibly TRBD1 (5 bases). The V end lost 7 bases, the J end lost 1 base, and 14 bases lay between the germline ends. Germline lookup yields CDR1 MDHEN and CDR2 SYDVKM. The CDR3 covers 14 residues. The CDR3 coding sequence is TGTGCCAGCATTCTTGATGGGGCTTCCTACGAGCAGTACTTC. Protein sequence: CASILDGASYEQYF.

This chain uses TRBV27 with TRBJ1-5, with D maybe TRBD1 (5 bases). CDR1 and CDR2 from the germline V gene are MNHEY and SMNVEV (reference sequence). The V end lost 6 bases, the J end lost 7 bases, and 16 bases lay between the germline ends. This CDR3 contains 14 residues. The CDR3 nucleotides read TGTGCCAGCAGCCCTCTAGGGGCCTGGCAGCCCCAGCATTTT. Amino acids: CASSPLGAWQPQHF.

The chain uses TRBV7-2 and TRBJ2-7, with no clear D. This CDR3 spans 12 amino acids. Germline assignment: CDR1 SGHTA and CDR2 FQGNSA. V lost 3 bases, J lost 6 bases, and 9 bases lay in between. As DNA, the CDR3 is TGTGCCAGCAGCTTCATTGTCTCCGAGCAGTACTTC. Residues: CASSFIVSEQYF.

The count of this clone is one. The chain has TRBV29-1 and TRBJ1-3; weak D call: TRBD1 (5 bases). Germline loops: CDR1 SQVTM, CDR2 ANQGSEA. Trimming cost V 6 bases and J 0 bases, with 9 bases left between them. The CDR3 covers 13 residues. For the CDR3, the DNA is TGCAGCGTCAAAGACAGCTCTGGAAACACCATATATTTT. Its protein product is CSVKDSSGNTIYF.

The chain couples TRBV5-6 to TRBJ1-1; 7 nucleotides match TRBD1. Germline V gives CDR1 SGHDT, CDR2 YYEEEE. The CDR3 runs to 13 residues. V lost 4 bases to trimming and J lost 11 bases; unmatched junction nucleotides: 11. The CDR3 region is CASSGGTETGAFF. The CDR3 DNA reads TGTGCCAGCAGCGGAGGGACAGAGACGGGGGCTTTCTTT.